A single sample is the source of the 32 T cell receptor beta chains below, sequenced in a study of post-analysis software for immune sequencing data (dated by TCRdb to the mid-2010s). Their specific antigens are unknown. Library creation used PCR. Sequenced on an Illumina HiSeq 2500. To reduce PCR and sequencing biases, unique molecular identifiers were built into the TCR beta cDNA libraries. TCRdb trimmed public reads at Q25 via fastp, called clones via MiXCR and kept in-frame beta chains. Each entry is one CDR3 protein sequence, shown with its most common DNA and genes. The table for this sample lists more than 450,000 distinct CDR3 sequences; 30% to 40% of them were counted only once. The biggest ten clones account for less than 6% of the sample. Findings and caveats that apply to the study as a whole: Patients showed significantly higher frequencies than controls for roughly 5 TRBV segments, among them TRBV5-6, TRBV5-1 and TRBV20-1.

The sequencing sample was made of blood. These TCRs come from a girl aged 2 to 17 with multiple sclerosis.

V usage is TRBV7-9 and J usage is TRBJ1-1, with D perhaps matching TRBD1 (6 bases). This CDR3 contains 19 residues. The V end lost 5 bases, the J end lost 0 bases, and 25 bases lay between the germline ends. CDR1 is SEHNR, CDR2 FQNEAQ, per germline (reference sequence). The CDR3 here is CASSRPRQGRNLVNTEAFF. The CDR3 region has the DNA TGTGCCAGCAGCCGACCAAGGCAGGGGCGGAATTTGGTGAACACTGAAGCTTTCTTT.

This clonotype was seen a handful of times. The V gene is TRBV12-3 or TRBV12-4, the J gene TRBJ1-6; no reliable D call. V shed 7 bases and J shed 6 bases, with 7 bases lying between them. The CDR3 loop spans 12 amino acids. CDR3 protein: CASTRVNSPLHF. CDR3 nucleotide sequence: TGTGCCAGCACCCGAGTTAATTCACCCCTCCACTTT.

The chain has TRBV4-1 and TRBJ2-7; D might be TRBD1 (6 bases). This CDR3 is built from 15 residues. Germline V gene sequence: CDR1 MGHRA, CDR2 YSYEKL. Deletions cut 1 base from V and 3 bases from J, with 13 bases between. The CDR3 loop reads CASSQVGAQFYEQYF. The CDR3 DNA sequence: TGCGCCAGCAGCCAAGTGGGGGCGCAGTTCTACGAGCAGTACTTC.

This rearrangement joins TRBV5-1 to TRBJ2-3, with 13 bases that match TRBD2. CDR1 and CDR2 (germline): SGHRS, YFSETQ. The CDR3 is 17 amino acids. V dropped 3 bases and J dropped 4; count of bases not matched to a gene: 8. CDR3 residues: CASSSNPTSGGADTQYF. In nucleotides, the CDR3 is TGCGCCAGCAGCTCGAATCCCACTAGCGGGGGGGCAGATACGCAGTATTTT.

This clonotype was seen more than once but under ten times. The chain has TRBV20-1 and TRBJ2-5; possible D gene TRBD2, 6 bases. Germline V gene data show CDR1 as DFQATT and CDR2 as SNEGSKA (reference sequence). There are 14 residues in the CDR3. V shed 5 bases and J shed 7 bases, with 20 bases lying between them. Here the CDR3 DNA reads TGCAGTGCTCCAGCTGGGACTTCCCCAGGGACCCAGTACTTC. Translating it yields CSAPAGTSPGTQYF.

In this sample, this clonotype turned up a few times. V and J are TRBV6-5 and TRBJ1-5, with D unclear. Germline values: CDR1 MNHEY, CDR2 SVGAGI. Trimming took 5 bases from V and 5 from J, leaving 13 bases between them. This CDR3 spans 14 amino acids. CDR3 sequence reads: CASSRSLRDQPQHF. CDR3 bases: TGTGCCAGCAGTAGATCTCTTAGGGATCAGCCCCAGCATTTT.

J is TRBJ2-3 and V is TRBV20-1, with D maybe TRBD1 (5 bases). The CDR3 runs 16 residues. Trimming left V 5 bases short and J 1 base short, with 19 bases between. CDR1 is DFQATT and CDR2 is SNEGSKA in the germline V gene (reference sequence). The CDR3 nucleotides are TGCAGTGCTCACCATCTAAGGGGCGGTGGCACAGATACGCAGTATTTT. It translates to CSAHHLRGGGTDTQYF.

This clonotype was counted between two and nine times. The V and J genes are TRBV7-9 and TRBJ2-3; D possibly corresponds to TRBD1 (6 bases). The CDR3 is 12 residues long. V lost 4 bases to trimming and J lost 8 bases, with 10 bases between them. Germline V gene lookup returns CDR1 SEHNR and CDR2 FQNEAQ (reference sequence). The CDR3 DNA reads as TGTGCCAGCAGCTCGAAGGGGGTTACGCAGTATTTT. Translating it yields CASSSKGVTQYF. The entire variable domain, with the rest obtained from reference TRBV7-9 and TRBJ2-3, is as follows: DTGVSQNPRHKITKRGQNVTFRCDPISEHNRLYWYRQTLGQGPEFLTYFQNEAQLEKSRLLSDRFSAERPKGSFSTLEIQRTEQGDSAMYLCASSSKGVTQYFGPGTRLTVL.

Details on this clonotype: The junction departs from the called germline gene at one end, perhaps through a read error. The chain recombines TRBV11-2 with TRBJ2-3; 7 bases are shared with TRBD2. From germline, CDR1 is SGHAT and CDR2 FQNNGV. This CDR3 region has 16 residues. CDR3 bases: TGTGCCCGCAGCCCGGCGGCTAGCGGTTCCACAGATACGCAGTATTTT. Protein sequence: CARSPAASGSTDTQYF.

Concerning this clonotype: The junction and the germline gene differ at one end; a read error may be behind it. The chain uses TRBV2 and TRBJ2-5, with D perhaps matching TRBD1 (6 bases). CDR3 size: 13 residues. Germline V CDR1 and CDR2: SNHLY, FYNNEI. The CDR3 bases are TGTGCCAGCAAGAGAGGACAGCAAGGGACCCAGTACTTC. Protein product: CASKRGQQGTQYF.

The chain combines TRBV7-3 with TRBJ2-7; D not certain. This CDR3 has 15 amino acids. Trimming pared 1 base from V and 4 bases from J, leaving 14 bases between. Germline V lookup: CDR1 SGHTA, CDR2 FQGTGA. In nucleotides, the CDR3 is TGTGCCAGCAGCTTAAGTCCCGCAGACCTATACGAGCAGTACTTC. Protein sequence: CASSLSPADLYEQYF.

The chain has TRBV20-1 and TRBJ2-1; 8 bases are shared with TRBD2. Trimming removed 0 bases from V and 0 bases from J; junction bases left unmatched: 19. CDR1 and CDR2 (germline): DFQATT, SNEGSKA (reference sequence). The CDR3 covers 21 residues. The chain's CDR3 is CSARDITGAGGLSSSYNEQFF. The CDR3 DNA follows: TGCAGTGCTAGAGACATAACCGGGGCGGGGGGCCTTTCGAGCTCCTACAATGAGCAGTTCTTC.

The chain is built from TRBV20-1 and TRBJ2-5; D is unclear. CDR1 and CDR2 from the germline V gene are DFQATT and SNEGSKA (reference sequence). The CDR3 covers 14 residues. V was cut by 3 bases and J by 2 bases, with 13 bases left in between. CDR3 coding DNA: TGCAGTGCTAGCCTTTTACGGATACAAGAGACCCAGTACTTC. Amino acid sequence: CSASLLRIQETQYF.

This sequence joins TRBV29-1 and TRBJ2-3; D assignment may be TRBD1 or TRBD2 (5 bases each). The CDR3 runs to 17 residues. V was pared by 0 bases and J by 2 bases, with 18 bases between. Germline V CDR1 and CDR2: SQVTM, ANQGSEA. The CDR3 loop is CSVEDGGRQGSTDTQYF. CDR3 nucleotide sequence: TGCAGCGTTGAAGATGGAGGTCGTCAGGGTTCCACAGATACGCAGTATTTT.

This clonotype has more than one count but fewer than ten. V gene TRBV6-5 combines with J gene TRBJ1-5, with D uncertain. The germline V gene encodes CDR1 MNHEY and CDR2 SVGAGI. The CDR3 is made up of 12 amino acids. V lost 4 bases to trimming and J lost 6 bases, with 7 bases between them. The CDR3 DNA is TGTGCCAGCAGTTCCGGGTCTCAGCCCCAGCATTTT. Protein: CASSSGSQPQHF.

This clonotype was detected a few times. The chain is built from TRBV7-3 and TRBJ1-1; D possibly corresponds to TRBD1 (5 bases). Deletions cut 4 bases from V and 7 bases from J, with 16 bases between. Per germline, CDR1 SGHTA and CDR2 FQGTGA. The CDR3 extends over 14 amino acids. Here the CDR3 reads CASSYRFGGGEAFF. The CDR3 nucleotides are TGTGCCAGCAGCTACAGGTTCGGGGGGGGTGAAGCTTTCTTT.

This chain links TRBV28 with TRBJ1-1; D is possibly TRBD1 (5 bases). The CDR3 loop spans 13 amino acids. Germline assignment: CDR1 MDHEN and CDR2 SYDVKM. Trimming removed 2 bases from V and 5 bases from J, with 9 bases in between. The CDR3 bases are TGTGCCAGCAGTTTACAGGGCAGTACTGAAGCTTTCTTT. Its protein product is CASSLQGSTEAFF.

Remarks on this clonotype: One end of the junction does not line up with germline, which may come from a read error. Here the CDR3 DNA reads TGTGCCAGTAGCTTAAACGAGGGGACAGATACGCAGTATTTT. It specifies CASSLNEGTDTQYF. The chain uses TRBV7-6 and TRBJ2-3; TRBD1 or TRBD2 may be the D gene (5 bases each). The V gene's germline CDR1 is SGHVS and CDR2 FNYEAQ. The CDR3 contains 14 residues.

The chain couples TRBV10-3 to TRBJ2-2; perhaps TRBD2 as D (5 bases). This CDR3 contains 16 residues. Deletions cut 10 bases from V and 4 bases from J, with 22 bases between. Germline lookup yields CDR1 ENHRY and CDR2 SYGVKD. CDR3 coding DNA: TGTGCCACCGAGTCGGGGTCCACGGCGGGCACCGGGGAGCTGTTTTTT. Protein: CATESGSTAGTGELFF.

This clonotype was detected only a few times. The V and J genes are TRBV20-1 and TRBJ2-3, with D possibly TRBD2 on 6 matching bases. The ends were cut back, 1 base at V and 4 bases at J, with 12 bases in the middle. CDR3 length: 14 residues. Germline CDR1 and CDR2: DFQATT and SNEGSKA (reference sequence). In DNA, the CDR3 is TGCAGTGCTAGAGGTACAGCGGGCCCAGATACGCAGTATTTT. It is translated as CSARGTAGPDTQYF.

Turning to this clonotype: Germline and junction disagree at one end, which may indicate a read error. This rearrangement joins TRBV5-1 to TRBJ2-1, with 8 bases aligning to TRBD1. This CDR3 is 16 amino acids long. CDR1 and CDR2 (germline): SGHRS, YFSETQ. CDR3 sequence (DNA): TGCGCCAGCAACTTGGGCCAGGGGGCACGCTATGATGAGCAGTTCTTC. Translated, it gives CASNLGQGARYDEQFF.

About this clonotype itself: The junction shows a germline mismatch at one end, possibly a read error. This rearrangement joins TRBV3-1 to TRBJ1-2; D unresolved. The length of the CDR3 is 15 residues. The germline V gene has CDR1 LGHDT and CDR2 YNNKEL (reference sequence). The CDR3 region is CASSPQSRGLYGYTF. DNA of the CDR3: TGTGCCAGTAGCCCCCAATCGAGAGGGTTATATGGCTACACCTTC.

The chain recombines TRBV3-1 with TRBJ2-4; tentatively, D is TRBD2 (7 bases). The J call could be wrong; TRBJ2-7 is a better fit for the DNA end. CDR3 length: 16 amino acids. The germline gives CDR1 LGHDT, CDR2 YNNKEL (reference sequence). CDR3: CASSRDPTGLQGEQYF. The CDR3, as DNA: TGTGCCAGCAGCCGGGACCCCACGGGACTACAGGGCGAGCAGTACTTC.

The chain carries TRBV7-9 and TRBJ2-7; D is ambiguous. Trimming removed 4 bases at V and 0 bases at J, with 16 bases between. CDR3 length equals 16 residues. Germline lookup yields CDR1 SEHNR and CDR2 FQNEAQ (reference sequence). The CDR3 nucleotides read TGTGCCAGCAGCTCCTTCAGTTTAGAGGACTCCTACGAGCAGTACTTC. Protein product: CASSSFSLEDSYEQYF.

Concerning this clonotype itself: Mismatch with germline at one junction end may stem from a read error. This chain links TRBV9 with TRBJ2-3; the match to TRBD1 covers 7 bases. The CDR3 has 16 residues. Germline V gene lookup returns CDR1 SGDLS and CDR2 YYNGEE. The CDR3 loop reads CVSSVATTGTSDTQYF. CDR3 DNA sequence: TGTGTCAGCAGCGTAGCTACGACAGGGACCTCAGATACGCAGTATTTT.

V gene TRBV27 combines with J gene TRBJ2-5; 9 nucleotides match TRBD1. The CDR3 extends over 15 amino acids. V lost 5 bases and J lost 4; bases outside the gene matches: 8. Looked up from germline, CDR1 is MNHEY and CDR2 is SMNVEV (reference sequence). The CDR3 DNA reads as TGTGCCAGCAGTACCCGGACAGGGGTGACAGAGACCCAGTACTTC. It translates to CASSTRTGVTETQYF.

CDR3 DNA sequence: TGTGCCACCAGCAGCCGGACAGGGAGTGGAGAAAAACTGTTTTTT. It specifies CATSSRTGSGEKLFF. The chain uses TRBV15 and TRBJ1-4; the match to TRBD1 covers 8 bases. The trim removed 3 bases at V and 8 bases at J, leaving 8 bases unmatched. Germline lookup yields CDR1 LNHNV and CDR2 YYDKDF (reference sequence). The CDR3 has 15 amino acids.

CDR3 loop: CASSWTRSQGRGYTF. CDR3 nucleotide sequence: TGTGCCAGCAGCTGGACTAGGAGCCAGGGGCGGGGCTACACCTTC. The chain uses TRBV7-2 and TRBJ1-2; D might be TRBD1 (6 bases). This CDR3 spans 15 amino acids. Per germline, CDR1 SGHTA and CDR2 FQGNSA. V lost 4 bases to trimming and J lost 8 bases, with 20 bases between them.

This chain joins TRBV12-3 or TRBV12-4 and TRBJ1-5; D may be TRBD1 (5 bases). There are 14 residues in the CDR3. V gave up 8 bases and J gave up 5 bases, with 16 bases separating them. CDR3 residues: CASVGRDGDQPQHF. Written as DNA, the CDR3 is TGTGCCAGCGTGGGCAGGGACGGGGATCAGCCCCAGCATTTT.

The chain links TRBV20-1 to TRBJ2-3; D unresolved. Germline V gene lookup returns CDR1 DFQATT and CDR2 SNEGSKA (reference sequence). The ends were cut back, 4 bases at V and 2 bases at J, with 10 bases in the middle. The CDR3 runs 13 residues. The CDR3: CSATGPYTDTQYF. In nucleotides, the CDR3 is TGCAGTGCTACGGGTCCTTACACAGATACGCAGTATTTT.

The chain links TRBV6-6 to TRBJ1-2; D call uncertain. Trimming took off 2 bases at V and 3 bases at J, with 10 bases between the two ends. The CDR3 loop spans 14 amino acids. CDR1 is MNHNY, CDR2 SVGAGI, per germline (reference sequence). The chain's CDR3 is CASSYPGVDYGYTF. In nucleotides, the CDR3 is TGTGCCAGCAGTTACCCCGGGGTCGACTATGGCTACACCTTC.

This clonotype was counted a few times. V and J are TRBV3-1 and TRBJ2-3; 8 bases agree with TRBD2. The CDR3 covers 15 residues. Germline V lookup: CDR1 LGHDT, CDR2 YNNKEL (reference sequence). The V gene end was trimmed by 3 bases and the J gene end by 1 base; junction bases not matched to a gene: 3. CDR3 region: CASSHRAGGTDTQYF. Written as DNA, the CDR3 is TGTGCCAGCAGCCACAGAGCGGGGGGCACAGATACGCAGTATTTT.